A single sample is the source of the 16 T cell receptor beta chains below, sequenced in a study of blood T cell repertoires in COVID-19. Generated by immunoSEQ multiplex PCR, the TCRdb table keeps only in-frame clones and is missing some. The table records 360,000 or so clones, more than 85% of them present only once. The sample was PBMCs or T cells enriched from blood (not recorded which). The receptor set was obtained from a woman aged 25 to 39 who had recovered from COVID-19.

The chain links TRBV27 to TRBJ2-7, with no clear D. This CDR3 has 14 amino acids. V gave up 0 bases and J gave up 4 bases, with 10 bases separating them. CDR1 is MNHEY and CDR2 is SMNVEV in the germline V gene (reference sequence). The CDR3 DNA sequence: TGTGCCAGCAGTTTATCCCTAGATCTTTACGAGCAGTACTTC. This sequence encodes CASSLSLDLYEQYF.

This chain links TRBV19 with TRBJ2-1; 12 bases agree with TRBD1. V lost 4 bases and J lost 6; bases outside the gene matches: 4. Germline V gene sequence: CDR1 LNHDA, CDR2 SQIVND (reference sequence). The CDR3 covers 15 residues. In DNA form, the CDR3 reads TGTGCCAGTAGTACGGGACAGGGGGCGTCCAATGAGCAGTTCTTC. Translating gives CASSTGQGASNEQFF.

This clone was detected only a few times. V and J are TRBV6-5 and TRBJ1-2, with D tentatively TRBD1 (6 bases). Germline assignment: CDR1 MNHEY and CDR2 SVGAGI. This CDR3 contains 16 residues. The V end was cut by 2 bases, the J end by 4 bases, with 17 bases between. The CDR3 spells CASSYTPRGTSYGYTF. As DNA, the CDR3 is TGTGCCAGCAGTTACACCCCTAGGGGGACCAGCTATGGCTACACCTTC.

The rearrangement joins TRBV6-5 to TRBJ2-7; possible D gene TRBD1, 6 bases. V shed 6 bases and J shed 3 bases, with 15 bases lying between them. The CDR3 loop spans 14 amino acids. From germline, CDR1 is MNHEY and CDR2 SVGAGI. Here the CDR3 reads CASSSPGDVYEQYF. CDR3 nucleotides: TGTGCCAGCAGCTCGCCAGGGGACGTCTACGAGCAGTACTTC.

The chain carries TRBV29-1 and TRBJ1-3; 10 bases fit TRBD1. Germline trimming cut 7 bases from V and 1 base from J; bases unmatched to any gene: 7. Germline V lookup: CDR1 SQVTM, CDR2 ANQGSEA. The CDR3 loop spans 15 amino acids. CDR3 DNA: TGCAGCGCTGGGGGGGGACAGGGGTCTGGAAACACCATATATTTT. Translating it yields CSAGGGQGSGNTIYF. The whole variable domain, remainder taken from reference TRBV29-1 and TRBJ1-3, is SAVISQKPSRDICQRGTSLTIQCQVDSQVTMMFWYRQQPGQSLTLIATANQGSEATYESGFVIDKFPISRPNLTFSTLTVSNMSPEDSSIYLCSAGGGQGSGNTIYFGEGSWLTVV.

The V gene is TRBV28, the J gene TRBJ2-3; TRBD2 agrees at 9 bases. The CDR3 totals 15 residues. Germline loops: CDR1 MDHEN, CDR2 SYDVKM. The J segment lost 5 bases and the V segment lost 2 bases, leaving 5 bases of the junction unmatched. The CDR3 region has the DNA TGTGCCAGCAGTTTAGCGGGAGGGCCCATAGATACGCAGTATTTT. It specifies CASSLAGGPIDTQYF.

This clone is a singleton in its sample. The chain is built from TRBV18 and TRBJ2-1, with D perhaps matching TRBD1 (6 bases). V shed 3 bases and J shed 1 base, with 7 bases lying between them. The CDR3 extends over 14 amino acids. Germline CDR1 is KGHSH and CDR2 is LQKENI. The CDR3 DNA sequence: TGTGCCAGCTCACCGGACAGTTCCTACAATGAGCAGTTCTTC. Its translation: CASSPDSSYNEQFF.

The chain combines TRBV11-3 with TRBJ1-5, with 10 bases identical to TRBD1. There are 17 residues in the CDR3. The V gene end was trimmed by 1 base and the J gene end by 4 bases; junction bases not matched to a gene: 7. Germline V CDR1 and CDR2: SGHNT, YENEEA. The CDR3 DNA sequence: TGTGCCAGCAGCTTAGGACAGGGGGCGCATCGGAATCAGCCCCAGCATTTT. This translates into CASSLGQGAHRNQPQHF.

This chain uses TRBV10-3 with TRBJ2-5; maybe TRBD2 (5 bases). The germline V gene has CDR1 ENHRY and CDR2 SYGVKD. This CDR3 is 15 amino acids long. Between the trimmed V and J ends, which lost 0 bases and 1 base, there was a span of 9 bases. CDR3 sequence: CAISESLGLQETQYF. CDR3 bases: TGTGCCATCAGTGAGTCGTTAGGACTCCAAGAGACCCAGTACTTC.

This chain connects TRBV19 to TRBJ1-2; 8 bases are a match to TRBD1. The CDR3 is made up of 12 amino acids. The germline V gene encodes CDR1 LNHDA and CDR2 SQIVND (reference sequence). With 6 bases clipped from V and 8 bases from J, the junction kept 5 bases outside the gene matches. In DNA, the CDR3 is TGTGCCAGTAGCAGGGGGCAGGGAGGCTACACCTTC. Amino acid sequence: CASSRGQGGYTF.

V is TRBV7-2 and J is TRBJ1-1; D is unresolved. The germline V and J ends were trimmed by 1 base and 7 bases, with 22 bases remaining between them. The germline V gene encodes CDR1 SGHTA and CDR2 FQGNSA. The CDR3 contains 17 residues. Here the CDR3 reads CASSLGWGGLRYGEAFF. CDR3 sequence (DNA): TGTGCCAGCAGCTTAGGGTGGGGAGGCCTGAGGTACGGTGAAGCTTTCTTT.

This chain links TRBV5-1 with TRBJ2-3; 10 bases match TRBD1. V gave up 4 bases and J gave up 4 bases; unmatched junction bases: 6. The CDR3 is 15 residues long. Germline V gene sequence: CDR1 SGHRS, CDR2 YFSETQ. The CDR3 here is CASSIPTGGADTQYF. The CDR3 DNA is TGCGCCAGCAGCATCCCGACAGGGGGCGCAGATACGCAGTATTTT.

This rearrangement joins TRBV27 to TRBJ2-2; TRBD1 matches 8 bases. The CDR3 has 14 residues. Germline assignment: CDR1 MNHEY and CDR2 SMNVEV (reference sequence). V was pared by 6 bases and J by 5 bases, with 5 bases of the junction left unmatched. The CDR3 DNA sequence: TGTGCCAGCAGACCGACAGGGGAGACCGGGGAGCTGTTTTTT. This sequence encodes CASRPTGETGELFF.

J is TRBJ2-1 and V is TRBV5-4; no clear D. CDR3 length: 13 residues. The V and J ends lost 10 bases and 1 base respectively, with 12 bases between them. Germline values: CDR1 SGHNT, CDR2 YYREEE (reference sequence). The CDR3 protein is CALGRPSYNEQFF. The CDR3 region has the DNA TGTGCCCTTGGCCGTCCGTCCTACAATGAGCAGTTCTTC.

This rearrangement joins TRBV9 to TRBJ2-7; 8 bases fit TRBD2. This CDR3 spans 18 amino acids. Trimming at V came to 4 bases and at J to 3 bases, leaving 18 bases not matched to a gene. Germline lookup yields CDR1 SGDLS and CDR2 YYNGEE. CDR3 in amino acids: CASSILPPGGRGSYEQYF. The DNA of the CDR3 is TGTGCCAGCAGCATCCTACCCCCGGGGGGGCGAGGAAGCTACGAGCAGTACTTC.

This clone appeared a single time. This chain links TRBV3-1 (or the pseudogene TRBV3-2) with TRBJ1-2; 9 positions match TRBD1. The V gene end was trimmed by 1 base and the J gene end by 3 bases; junction bases not matched to a gene: 3. This CDR3 is 15 amino acids long. The germline CDR1 and CDR2 sequences are LGHDT and YNNKEL (reference sequence). The CDR3 loop reads CASSQGDRDDYGYTF. The CDR3 nucleotides are TGTGCCAGCAGCCAAGGGGACAGGGATGACTATGGCTACACCTTC.